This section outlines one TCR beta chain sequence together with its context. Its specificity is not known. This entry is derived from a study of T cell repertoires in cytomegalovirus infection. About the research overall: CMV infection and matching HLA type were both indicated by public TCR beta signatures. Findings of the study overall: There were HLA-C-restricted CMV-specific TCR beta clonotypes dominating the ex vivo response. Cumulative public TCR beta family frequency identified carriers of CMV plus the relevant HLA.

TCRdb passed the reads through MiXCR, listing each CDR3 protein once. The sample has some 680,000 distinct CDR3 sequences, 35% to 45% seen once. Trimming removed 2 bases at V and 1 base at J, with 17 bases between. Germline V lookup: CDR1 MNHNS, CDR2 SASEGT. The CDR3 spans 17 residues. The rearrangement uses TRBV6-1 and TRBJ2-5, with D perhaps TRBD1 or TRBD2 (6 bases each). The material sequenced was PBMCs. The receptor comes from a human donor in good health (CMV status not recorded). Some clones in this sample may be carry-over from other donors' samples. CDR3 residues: CASSEWVARGLQETQYF. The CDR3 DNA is TGTGCCAGCAGTGAATGGGTAGCCAGGGGACTCCAAGAGACCCAGTACTTC.